A single sample gave rise to the 20 T cell receptor beta chains below, sequenced in a study of early stage breast cancer tumors. Method: immunoSEQ multiplex PCR; TCRdb's copy keeps in-frame clones and lacks some. The sample lists about 30,000 clones; about 70% were seen once. What was sequenced was blood. The receptors were gathered from a person aged 45 to 59 with breast cancer.

This chain joins TRBV5-4 and TRBJ1-2; D uncertain. The CDR3 contains 13 residues. Germline CDR1 is SGHNT and CDR2 is YYREEE (reference sequence). V shed 4 bases and J shed 13 bases, with 20 bases lying between them. The CDR3 coding sequence is TGTGCCAGCAGCGACCCTTGGACCGAGGCTTCCACCTTC. This encodes CASSDPWTEASTF.

The V gene is TRBV19, the J gene TRBJ2-1; D is undetermined. The germline CDR1 and CDR2 sequences are LNHDA and SQIVND (reference sequence). V lost 5 bases to trimming and J lost 0 bases, with 11 bases between them. CDR3 length equals 15 residues. CDR3 in amino acids: CASSLGGRSYNEQFF. The CDR3 DNA reads as TGTGCCAGTAGTCTCGGCGGTCGCTCCTACAATGAGCAGTTCTTC.

This rearrangement joins TRBV6-1 to TRBJ2-3; the match to TRBD2 covers 8 bases. The junction had 5 bases not matched to a gene; V was cut back by 0 bases and J by 0 bases. Per germline, CDR1 MNHNS and CDR2 SASEGT. The CDR3 length is 17 residues. The CDR3 sequence: CASSEATSATSTDTQYF. The DNA for the CDR3 is TGTGCCAGCAGTGAAGCGACTAGCGCTACTAGCACAGATACGCAGTATTTT.

The chain uses TRBV5-1 and TRBJ2-7; 7 bases agree with TRBD1. Germline V lookup: CDR1 SGHRS, CDR2 YFSETQ. This CDR3 comprises 13 residues. The V segment lost 0 bases and the J segment 5 bases; nucleotides outside the gene matches: 2. The CDR3 sequence: CASSLGDRDEQYF. Here the CDR3 DNA reads TGCGCCAGCAGCTTGGGCGACAGGGACGAGCAGTACTTC.

The chain joins TRBV7-9 to TRBJ2-1; D remains unclear. The CDR3 extends over 14 amino acids. In germline, CDR1 is SEHNR, CDR2 FQNEAQ (reference sequence). Trimming removed 1 base from V and 4 bases from J, with 8 bases in between. The CDR3 protein is CASSLGALYNEQFF. In DNA, the CDR3 is TGTGCCAGCAGCTTAGGGGCATTGTACAATGAGCAGTTCTTC.

The chain recombines TRBV6-1 with TRBJ1-2; a possible D gene is TRBD1 (6 bases). This CDR3 has 11 amino acids. Trimming cost V 7 bases and J 8 bases, with 11 bases left between them. The germline V gene has CDR1 MNHNS and CDR2 SASEGT. The CDR3 region has the DNA TGTGCCAGCACCAACAGGGACGGCTACACCTTC. Protein: CASTNRDGYTF.

V is TRBV27 and J is TRBJ2-5; 7 nucleotides align to TRBD1. The last part of the DNA fits TRBJ2-7 better; the J call may be wrong. This CDR3 is 13 amino acids long. Germline lookup yields CDR1 MNHEY and CDR2 SMNVEV (reference sequence). The CDR3 loop is CASGPGQSYEQYF. CDR3 DNA: TGTGCCAGCGGACCGGGACAGTCCTACGAGCAGTACTTC.

The V and J genes are TRBV5-1 and TRBJ2-3; D perhaps matches TRBD2 (5 bases). This CDR3 is built from 14 residues. CDR1 is SGHRS and CDR2 is YFSETQ in the germline V gene. Trimming pared 4 bases from V and 0 bases from J, leaving 9 bases between. CDR3: CASSPERSTDTQYF. The CDR3 DNA sequence: TGCGCCAGCAGCCCCGAGCGGAGCACAGATACGCAGTATTTT.

This clone was found a few times. The CDR3 nucleotides read TGTGCCAGCAGTGGGGACACCGATACGCAGTATTTT. This sequence encodes CASSGDTDTQYF. This chain joins TRBV2 and TRBJ2-3; tentative D call: TRBD1 (6 bases). The V end lost 4 bases, the J end lost 6 bases, and 8 bases lay between the germline ends. The V gene's germline CDR1 is SNHLY and CDR2 FYNNEI. The CDR3 covers 12 residues.

V is TRBV2 and J is TRBJ2-7, with 15 bases fitting TRBD2. J gave up 2 bases and V 9 bases, and 14 bases lay outside the gene matches. The CDR3 consists of 18 residues. Germline lookup yields CDR1 SNHLY and CDR2 FYNNEI. CDR3 sequence: CASSRTSGRGKSPYEQYF. CDR3 coding DNA: TGTGCCAGTTCCAGGACTAGCGGGAGGGGAAAATCACCCTACGAGCAGTACTTC. Using reference TRBV2 and TRBJ2-7 for the parts outside the CDR3, the full variable domain is EPEVTQTPSHQVTQMGQEVILRCVPISNHLYFYWYRQILGQKVEFLVSFYNNEISEKSEIFDDQFSVERPDGSNFTLKIRSTKLEDSAMYFCASSRTSGRGKSPYEQYFGPGTRLTVT.

This clone was detected only once. This chain links TRBV9 with TRBJ2-3, with 12 bases lining up with TRBD1. Germline-derived CDR1 and CDR2 are SGDLS and YYNGEE. V trimming: 2 bases; J trimming: 5 bases; junction bases outside the gene matches: 3. The CDR3 length is 15 residues. The CDR3 loop is CASSVGTGGGDTQYF. The CDR3 nucleotides read TGTGCCAGCAGCGTTGGGACAGGGGGCGGAGATACGCAGTATTTT.

The V call is TRBV6-1, the J call TRBJ2-1, with D maybe TRBD2 (6 bases). The CDR3 has 18 residues. CDR1 and CDR2 (germline): MNHNS, SASEGT. V lost 3 bases to trimming and J lost 4 bases, with 22 bases between them. Here the CDR3 reads CASSDAEGPLPLYNEQFF. DNA of the CDR3: TGTGCCAGCAGTGACGCGGAGGGACCTCTCCCGCTATACAATGAGCAGTTCTTC.

V gene TRBV4-3 combines with J gene TRBJ1-1; D call uncertain. The CDR3 is made up of 13 amino acids. Trimming took off 0 bases at V and 10 bases at J, with 12 bases between the two ends. Germline CDR1 and CDR2: LGHNA and YSLEER. In DNA form, the CDR3 reads TGCGCCAGCAGCCAAGAAGATCAACTGGGAGCTTTCTTT. Its translation: CASSQEDQLGAFF.

The V gene is TRBV30, the J gene TRBJ2-1, with D unresolved. The CDR3 is 14 amino acids. Trimming stripped 2 bases from V and 7 bases from J, with 15 bases between. CDR1 GTSNPN and CDR2 SVGIG come from the germline V gene (reference sequence). The DNA of the CDR3 is TGTGCCTGGAGTAGAAGCCGGGCTAGGAATGAGCAGTTCTTC. Its protein is CAWSRSRARNEQFF.

This rearrangement joins TRBV11-3 to TRBJ2-1, with D perhaps matching TRBD1 (5 bases). The germline V gene has CDR1 SGHNT and CDR2 YENEEA. The CDR3 runs to 15 residues. V dropped 6 bases and J dropped 0 bases, with 12 bases sitting between them. The CDR3 spells CASRQGESSYNEQFF. CDR3 sequence (DNA): TGTGCCAGCAGGCAGGGTGAAAGCTCCTACAATGAGCAGTTCTTC. The full variable domain, its missing parts supplied by reference TRBV11-3 and TRBJ2-1, is EAGVVQSPRYKIIEKKQPVAFWCNPISGHNTLYWYLQNLGQGPELLIRYENEEAVDDSQLPKDRFSAERLKGVDSTLKIQPAELGDSAVYLCASRQGESSYNEQFFGPGTRLTVL.

The rearrangement uses TRBV19 and TRBJ1-5; TRBD1 might be the D (5 bases). CDR1 and CDR2 from the germline V gene are LNHDA and SQIVND (reference sequence). Trimming pared 1 base from V and 7 bases from J, leaving 14 bases between. CDR3 length equals 15 residues. The CDR3 coding sequence is TGTGCCAGTAGTATAGCTACAGGTGGTAGCCAGCCCCAGCATTTT. This encodes CASSIATGGSQPQHF.

The chain recombines TRBV19 with TRBJ1-4; no clear D gene. This CDR3 spans 13 amino acids. Trimming removed 4 bases at V and 5 bases at J, with 8 bases between. In germline, CDR1 is LNHDA, CDR2 SQIVND (reference sequence). CDR3 in amino acids: CASSRRVNEKLFF. The CDR3 nucleotides are TGTGCCAGTAGTAGAAGGGTGAATGAAAAACTGTTTTTT.

The chain joins TRBV4-3 to TRBJ1-6; 10 bases map to TRBD1. This CDR3 is 19 amino acids long. Germline lookup yields CDR1 LGHNA and CDR2 YSLEER. V lost 0 bases to trimming and J lost 9 bases; unmatched junction nucleotides: 14. The CDR3 DNA sequence: TGCGCCAGCAGCCAAGACATGGGGACAGGGGCATCTATAGCTTCACCCCTCCACTTT. Its translation is CASSQDMGTGASIASPLHF.

The chain employs TRBV18 and TRBJ1-5; D gene uncertain. V was clipped by 3 bases and J by 3 bases, with 15 bases between them. The CDR3 spans 16 residues. Per the germline V gene, CDR1 is KGHSH and CDR2 is LQKENI. CDR3 in DNA: TGTGCCAGCTCACCGATCTATCTCGGGGTCAATCAGCCCCAGCATTTT. Amino acids: CASSPIYLGVNQPQHF.

J is TRBJ1-1 and V is TRBV30; 9 bases align to TRBD1. The CDR3 has 13 residues. Germline CDR1 is GTSNPN and CDR2 is SVGIG (reference sequence). V dropped 5 bases and J dropped 4; count of bases not matched to a gene: 5. CDR3 region: CAWQQGASTEAFF. Written as DNA, the CDR3 is TGTGCCTGGCAACAGGGGGCAAGCACTGAAGCTTTCTTT.